This T cell receptor (beta chain) is drawn from a study of cytomegalovirus exposure and HLA in healthy donors. PCR primers comprised 60 Vbeta and 13 Jbeta primers. Some clones are missing from TCRdb's copy, which holds only in-frame ones; the method was immunoSEQ multiplex PCR. The profile shows 45,000 to 65,000 clones, roughly 76% of them singletons. Per germline, CDR1 MGHRA and CDR2 YSYEKL. This CDR3 is 12 amino acids long. The V end lost 1 base, the J end lost 9 bases, and 4 bases lay between the germline ends. The sequenced sample was PBMCs. This sequence originates from a woman aged 40-49 years in good health and CMV-seropositive. The chain uses TRBV4-1 and TRBJ1-6, with unresolved D. CDR3 bases: TGCGCCAGCAGCCAAGCCAGTTCACCCCTCCACTTT. Protein: CASSQASSPLHF.